This TCR beta chain was captured in a study of blood T cell repertoires in COVID-19. Study-wide context: Italy, Spain and the United States were the sources of the convalescent and acute COVID-19 samples. The analysed material was cDNA or gDNA that came from T cells, B-cell-depleted T cells, or PBMCs.

As handled by the study authors: It was from reference gene primer amplification that nucleated cell counts were estimated. The method was immunoSEQ multiplex PCR; TCRdb's version includes in-frame clones alone and lacks a portion of them. Clone size and the V and J calls come from that table; the DNA yielded D and trimming. The sample has about 80,000 clones, roughly 85% seen once. This TCR derives from a woman in her seventies with acute or convalescent COVID-19. Sequenced material: peripheral blood.

The CDR3 nucleotides read TGTGCCAGCAGCGGACGACCGGGACTAGCAGGAGAGACAGATACGCAGTATTTT. Encoded protein: CASSGRPGLAGETDTQYF. The genes are TRBV7-6 and TRBJ2-3; TRBD2 matches 9 bases. Germline CDR1 reads SGHVS; CDR2 reads FNYEAQ. With 5 bases clipped from V and 3 bases from J, the junction kept 15 bases outside the gene matches. The CDR3 is made up of 18 amino acids.